The rows below give T cell receptor beta chains drawn from one sample of a study of OX40 agonist ivuxolimab in advanced cancers. Profiling relied on immunoSEQ multiplex PCR, and the TCRdb table lists in-frame clones only, not all of them. Here the sample spans about 82,000 clones, 86% being singletons. This material consisted of CD4+ or CD8+ T cells sorted from blood, taken in a trial of the OX40 agonist ivuxolimab. Receptors originate from an adult with an advanced solid tumor such as melanoma, head and neck, liver or kidney cancer. Both conserved end residues are part of each CDR3. A D gene is named only where the DNA matches it firmly. Where a row states a size, it is once, few, many or the class of an expanded clone; other rows omit it.

size	J	D	V	CDR3	DNA
few	TRBJ1-6	NA	TRBV19	CASSMSEFQPLHF	TGTGCCAGTAGTATGTCGGAATTCCAACCCCTCCACTTT
NA	TRBJ2-4	TRBD1	TRBV7-2	CASSLATGLDIQYF	TGTGCCAGCAGCTTAGCGACAGGGTTGGACATTCAGTACTTC
NA	TRBJ1-2	NA	TRBV7-2	CASSPRTQGDGYTF	TGTGCCAGCAGCCCTCGTACACAGGGAGATGGCTACACCTTC
NA	TRBJ2-1	NA	TRBV7-9	CASSHVDGLEQFF	TGTGCCAGCAGCCATGTAGACGGCCTTGAGCAGTTCTTC
NA	TRBJ2-2	TRBD2	TRBV11-3	CASSLGGSGELFF	TGTGCCAGCAGCTTGGGGGGGTCCGGGGAGCTGTTTTTT
NA	TRBJ1-2	NA	TRBV18	CASSPRLYAGANYGYTF	TGTGCCAGCTCACCTCGGCTCTATGCAGGCGCTAACTATGGCTACACCTTC
NA	TRBJ1-2	NA	TRBV11-1	CASSLTGTYSDGYTF	TGTGCCAGCAGCTTAACCGGGACCTATAGCGACGGCTACACCTTC
NA	TRBJ2-1	TRBD2	TRBV5-5	CASSLEVAGGQGEQFF	TGTGCCAGCAGCTTGGAAGTAGCGGGGGGCCAGGGTGAGCAGTTCTTC
NA	TRBJ1-3	NA	TRBV5-3	CARSSRDLFDRTGNTIYF	TGTGCCAGAAGCTCCCGGGACCTCTTCGACCGAACTGGAAACACCATATATTTT
NA	TRBJ2-7	TRBD2	TRBV4-2	CASSQDITGGRYEQYF	TGTGCCAGCAGCCAAGATATAACGGGGGGTAGGTACGAGCAGTACTTC
NA	TRBJ1-1	TRBD1	TRBV2	CASSRDRGDTEAFF	TGTGCCAGCAGCCGGGACAGGGGAGACACTGAAGCTTTCTTT
NA	TRBJ1-3	NA	TRBV7-6	CASSLGAGHQYGNTIYF	TGTGCCAGCAGCTTAGGGGCAGGCCACCAGTACGGAAACACCATATATTTT
few	TRBJ1-2	TRBD1	TRBV6-5	CASRTGYGYTF	TGTGCCAGCAGGACAGGGTATGGCTACACCTTC
NA	TRBJ1-1	NA	TRBV29-1	CSVEGNTEAFF	TGCAGCGTTGAAGGGAACACTGAAGCTTTCTTT
NA	TRBJ2-3	NA	TRBV30	CAWSVGDTQYF	TGTGCCTGGAGTGTAGGAGATACGCAGTATTTT
NA	TRBJ2-7	NA	TRBV11-3	CASSLSNEQYF	TGTGCCAGCAGCTTAAGTAACGAGCAGTACTTC
NA	TRBJ1-2	NA	TRBV9	CASSVEAADGYTF	TGTGCCAGCAGCGTAGAGGCAGCTGATGGCTACACCTTC
NA	TRBJ1-5	NA	TRBV7-2	CASSLSHLSNQPQHF	TGTGCCAGCAGTCTATCCCATCTTAGCAATCAGCCCCAGCATTTT
NA	TRBJ2-1	TRBD2	TRBV6-4	CASSPELAGVYNEQFF	TGTGCCAGCAGTCCTGAACTAGCGGGAGTCTACAATGAGCAGTTCTTC
once	TRBJ2-2	TRBD2	TRBV9	CASRPGTTNTGELFF	TGTGCCAGCAGACCCGGGACTACGAACACCGGGGAGCTGTTTTTT
once	TRBJ1-6	NA	TRBV10-2	CASSVAALSLPYNSPLHF	TGCGCCAGCAGTGTGGCAGCCCTATCACTCCCTTATAATTCACCCCTCCACTTT
NA	TRBJ1-1	TRBD1	TRBV19	CASTTGDDWNTEAFF	TGTGCCAGCACTACAGGGGATGATTGGAACACTGAAGCTTTCTTT
NA	TRBJ1-2	NA	TRBV19	CASSIRAPNYGYTF	TGTGCCAGTAGTATAAGGGCTCCTAACTATGGCTACACCTTC
NA	TRBJ2-3	TRBD2	TRBV2	CASSERGGGFTDTQYF	TGTGCCAGCAGTGAGCGGGGCGGGGGGTTCACAGATACGCAGTATTTT
NA	TRBJ1-1	TRBD1	TRBV2	CASLRDRGHEAFF	TGTGCCAGCCTCCGGGACAGGGGCCATGAAGCTTTCTTT
NA	TRBJ2-3	TRBD2	TRBV7-9	CASSFLAGVVGTDTQYF	TGTGCCAGCAGCTTTCTGGCGGGAGTGGTCGGCACAGATACGCAGTATTTT
NA	TRBJ2-5	NA	TRBV4-1	CASSQGGGPKETQYF	TGCGCCAGCAGCCAAGGTGGGGGGCCTAAAGAGACCCAGTACTTC
NA	TRBJ1-4	TRBD1	TRBV19	CASSVTGVAEKLFF	TGTGCCAGTAGCGTTACAGGGGTGGCTGAAAAACTGTTTTTT
NA	TRBJ1-2	NA	TRBV5-4	CASSSRDDYGYTF	TGTGCCAGCAGCTCCAGGGACGACTATGGCTACACCTTC
NA	TRBJ2-5	TRBD2	TRBV19	CASSIDPMTSGQETQYF	TGTGCCAGTAGTATAGATCCCATGACTAGCGGACAAGAGACCCAGTACTTC
once	TRBJ2-3	TRBD1	TRBV4-1	CASSHSPGQGVADTQYF	TGCGCCAGCAGCCACTCACCGGGACAGGGGGTCGCAGATACGCAGTATTTT
NA	TRBJ1-1	NA	TRBV6-5	CATLVGGQITEAFF	TGTGCCACCCTCGTCGGGGGGCAAATCACTGAAGCTTTCTTT
NA	TRBJ1-2	NA	TRBV11-2	CASSLFDYGYTF	TGTGCCAGCAGCTTATTTGACTATGGCTACACCTTC
NA	TRBJ2-6	TRBD1	TRBV5-1	CASSGGQGNVLTF	TGCGCCAGCAGCGGGGGACAGGGTAACGTCCTGACTTTC
NA	TRBJ1-1	NA	TRBV7-2	CASSLLSGRPNTEAFF	TGTGCCAGCAGCTTACTGAGCGGAAGACCCAACACTGAAGCTTTCTTT
NA	TRBJ2-5	NA	TRBV7-7	CASSLNFGYQETQYF	TGTGCTAGCAGCTTAAATTTTGGGTACCAAGAGACCCAGTACTTC
NA	TRBJ2-1	NA	TRBV14	CASSQDLVVNEQFF	TGTGCCAGCAGCCAAGATCTGGTAGTAAATGAGCAGTTCTTC
NA	TRBJ1-6	NA	TRBV7-2	CASRQVGYYNSPLHF	TGTGCCAGCAGACAGGTGGGCTACTATAATTCACCCCTCCACTTT
NA	TRBJ2-1	NA	TRBV5-1	CASSHGGGEQFF	TGCGCCAGCAGCCACGGGGGCGGTGAGCAGTTCTTC
NA	TRBJ2-7	NA	TRBV4-1	CASSQRGYEQYF	TGCGCCAGCAGCCAAAGGGGATACGAGCAGTACTTC
once	TRBJ1-5	TRBD1	TRBV19	CASTTQGQGASNQPQHF	TGTGCCAGTACCACTCAGGGGCAGGGGGCAAGCAATCAGCCCCAGCATTTT
NA	TRBJ1-1	NA	TRBV7-9	CASSIPGPRNTEAFF	TGTGCCAGCAGCATACCGGGGCCTAGGAACACTGAAGCTTTCTTT
NA	TRBJ1-1	NA	TRBV6-4	CASSDPGRVNTEAFF	TGTGCCAGCAGTGACCCAGGGCGAGTGAACACTGAAGCTTTCTTT
NA	TRBJ1-3	NA	TRBV5-6	CASSLWDSGNTIYF	TGTGCCAGCAGCTTGTGGGACTCTGGAAACACCATATATTTT
NA	TRBJ2-7	TRBD2	TRBV6-5	CASSYPGLAGYEQYF	TGTGCCAGCAGTTACCCGGGACTAGCGGGGTACGAGCAGTACTTC
NA	TRBJ2-1	NA	TRBV7-9	CASSRSDLERVQFF	TGTGCCAGCAGCCGATCCGACCTCGAACGGGTGCAGTTCTTC
NA	TRBJ2-7	NA	TRBV6-4	CASSPRGGGREQYF	TGTGCCAGCAGTCCCCGCGGAGGGGGCCGCGAGCAGTACTTC
once	TRBJ1-1	NA	TRBV6-6	CASWEGSGQITEAFF	TGTGCCAGCTGGGAAGGTTCAGGACAGATCACTGAAGCTTTCTTT
NA	TRBJ1-1	NA	TRBV6-1	CASSDRRTEAFF	TGTGCCAGCAGTGACAGGCGAACTGAAGCTTTCTTT
NA	TRBJ2-3	NA	TRBV25-1	CASSERASTDTQYF	TGTGCCAGCAGTGAGAGAGCGTCGACAGATACGCAGTATTTT
NA	TRBJ2-3	TRBD2	TRBV4-1	CASSQEVVSGGARNTQYF	TGCGCCAGCAGCCAAGAGGTGGTAAGCGGGGGGGCCCGGAATACGCAGTATTTT
NA	TRBJ1-1	NA	TRBV7-9	CASSFGLANPEAFF	TGTGCCAGCAGCTTTGGGCTTGCGAACCCTGAAGCTTTCTTT
few	TRBJ1-2	NA	TRBV7-2	CASSLIGGEGGYTF	TGTGCCAGCAGCTTAATTGGAGGGGAAGGTGGCTACACCTTC
NA	TRBJ2-7	NA	TRBV11-2	CASSLGVGSYEQYF	TGTGCCAGCAGCTTAGGGGTCGGCTCCTACGAGCAGTACTTC